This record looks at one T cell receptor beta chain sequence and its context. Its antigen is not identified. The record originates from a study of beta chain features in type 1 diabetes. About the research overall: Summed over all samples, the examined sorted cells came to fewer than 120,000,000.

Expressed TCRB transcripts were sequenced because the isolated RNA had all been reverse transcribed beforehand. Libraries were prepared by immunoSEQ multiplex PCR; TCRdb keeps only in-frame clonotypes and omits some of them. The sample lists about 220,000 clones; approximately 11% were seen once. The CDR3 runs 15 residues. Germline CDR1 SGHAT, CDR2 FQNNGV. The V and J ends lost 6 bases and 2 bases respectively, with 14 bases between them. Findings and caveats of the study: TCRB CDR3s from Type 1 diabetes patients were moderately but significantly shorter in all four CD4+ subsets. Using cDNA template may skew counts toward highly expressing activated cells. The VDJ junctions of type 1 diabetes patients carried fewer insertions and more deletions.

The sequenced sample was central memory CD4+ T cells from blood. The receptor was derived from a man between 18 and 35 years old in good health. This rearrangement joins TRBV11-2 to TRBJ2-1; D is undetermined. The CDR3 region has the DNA TGTGCCAGCAGACCCGCCCGCGGCCCCTACAATGAGCAGTTCTTC. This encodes CASRPARGPYNEQFF.